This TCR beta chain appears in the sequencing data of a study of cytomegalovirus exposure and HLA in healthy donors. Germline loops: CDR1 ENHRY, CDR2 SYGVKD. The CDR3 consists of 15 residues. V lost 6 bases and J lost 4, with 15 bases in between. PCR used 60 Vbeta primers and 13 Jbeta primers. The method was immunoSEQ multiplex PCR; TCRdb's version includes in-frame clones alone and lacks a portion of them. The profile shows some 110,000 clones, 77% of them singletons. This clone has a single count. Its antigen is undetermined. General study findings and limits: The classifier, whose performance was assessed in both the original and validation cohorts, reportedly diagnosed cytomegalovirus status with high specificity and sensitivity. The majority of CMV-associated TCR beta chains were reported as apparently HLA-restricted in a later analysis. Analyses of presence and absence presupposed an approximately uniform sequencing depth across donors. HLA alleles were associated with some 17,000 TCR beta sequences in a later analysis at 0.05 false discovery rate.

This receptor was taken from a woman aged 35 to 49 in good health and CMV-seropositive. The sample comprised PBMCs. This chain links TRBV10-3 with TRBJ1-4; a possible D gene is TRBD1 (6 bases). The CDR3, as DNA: TGTGCCATCAGAACGGACAGAGGGAGTAATGAAAAACTGTTTTTT. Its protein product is CAIRTDRGSNEKLFF.